This TCR beta chain was captured in a study of graft-versus-host responses after intestinal transplantation. Study at large: Transplants given to recipients were multivisceral, liver-intestinal, or isolated intestinal. Anti-thymocyte globulin induction, then tacrolimus and steroids for about three years, went to all recipients. Study findings and constraints: Graft-versus-host to host-versus-graft clonal ratios in allografts were high in patients with graft-donor T cell macrochimerism. Recipient marrow harbored GvH clones, some of which surfaced first in ileum or blood.

Generated by immunoSEQ multiplex PCR, the TCRdb table keeps only in-frame clones and is missing some. The sample has 80,000 or so clones; approximately 90% are singletons. V lost 1 base, J lost 3 bases, and 7 bases lay in between. CDR3 length: 14 residues. Germline V lookup: CDR1 SEHNR, CDR2 FQNEAQ (reference sequence). Details on this clone: Antigen specificity is unknown.

The chain links TRBV7-9 to TRBJ1-5; D is uncertain. This TCR came from a human patient who received an intestinal transplant, so some T cells may come from the graft donor. The input for sequencing was PBMCs, taken 98 days after intestinal transplantation. The CDR3 DNA follows: TGTGCCAGCAGCTTAGAGACACCCAATCAGCCCCAGCATTTT. This gives the protein CASSLETPNQPQHF. Using reference TRBV7-9 and TRBJ1-5 for the parts outside the CDR3, the full variable domain is DTGVSQNPRHKITKRGQNVTFRCDPISEHNRLYWYRQTLGQGPEFLTYFQNEAQLEKSRLLSDRFSAERPKGSFSTLEIQRTEQGDSAMYLCASSLETPNQPQHFGDGTRLSIL.